This T cell receptor beta chain was sequenced during a study of blood T cells in healthy people across ages. A second PCR, run for roughly 7 to 12 cycles, used a sample-barcoded 5' primer plus a J-beta primer mix. Via MiXCR, TCRdb re-called the 5' RACE reads, giving one row per CDR3 protein. Of about 1,500,000 distinct CDR3 sequences in the sample, 28% were seen once. This CDR3 region has 12 residues. V lost 4 bases, J lost 12 bases, and 7 bases stayed unmatched. Germline CDR1 reads GTSNPN; CDR2 reads SVGIG (reference sequence). This chain joins TRBV30 and TRBJ2-1; 9 bases match TRBD1. This TCR came from a woman in her thirties in good health. The specimen was blood. CDR3 bases: TGTGCCTGGAAAGGACAGGGGTTGGGGCAGTTCTTC. It yields the protein CAWKGQGLGQFF. Full variable domain (missing parts from reference TRBV30 and TRBJ2-1): SQTIHQWPATLVQPVGSPLSLECTVEGTSNPNLYWYRQAAGRGLQLLFYSVGIGQISSEVPQNLSASRPQDRQFILSSKKLLLSDSGFYLCAWKGQGLGQFFGPGTRLTVL.